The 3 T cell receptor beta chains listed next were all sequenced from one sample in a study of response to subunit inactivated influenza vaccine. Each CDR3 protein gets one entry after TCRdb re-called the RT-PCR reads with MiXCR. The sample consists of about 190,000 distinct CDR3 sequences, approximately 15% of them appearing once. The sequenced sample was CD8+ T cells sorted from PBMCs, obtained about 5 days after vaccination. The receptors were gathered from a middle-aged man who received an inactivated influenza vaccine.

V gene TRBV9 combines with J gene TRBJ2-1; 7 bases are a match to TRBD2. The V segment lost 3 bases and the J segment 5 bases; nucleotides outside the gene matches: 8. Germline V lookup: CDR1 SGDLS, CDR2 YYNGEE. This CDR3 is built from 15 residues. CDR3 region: CASSGGRLMDNEQFF. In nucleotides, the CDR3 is TGTGCCAGCAGCGGCGGGAGACTAATGGACAATGAGCAGTTCTTC.

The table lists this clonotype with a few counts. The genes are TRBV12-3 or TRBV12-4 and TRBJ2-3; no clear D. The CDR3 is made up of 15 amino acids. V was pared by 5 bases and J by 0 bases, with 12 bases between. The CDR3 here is CASSPRLRSTDTQYF. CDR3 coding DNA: TGTGCCAGCAGTCCCCGTCTCCGCAGCACAGATACGCAGTATTTT.

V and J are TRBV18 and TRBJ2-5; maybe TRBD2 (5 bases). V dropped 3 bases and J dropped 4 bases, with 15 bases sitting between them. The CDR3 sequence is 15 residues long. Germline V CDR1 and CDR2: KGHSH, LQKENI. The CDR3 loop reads CASSPPGESRETQYF. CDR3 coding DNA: TGTGCCAGCTCACCCCCCGGGGAATCAAGAGAGACCCAGTACTTC.